The next 10 T cell receptor beta chains were all read from a single sample in a study of STAT5B mutations in CD4+ large granular lymphocyte leukemia. Repertoires were generated with immunoSEQ multiplex PCR, while TCRdb's copy carries only in-frame clones and drops some. The table shows under 25,000 clones, with roughly 70% occurring only once. Sequencing used CD4+ T cells from blood buffy coats. These receptor sequences come from a human donor in good health.

In this sample, this clone turned up a few times. The CDR3 nucleotides are TGTGCCAGCAGCTTAGCTGGGGGTGATGAAAAACTGTTTTTT. This sequence encodes CASSLAGGDEKLFF. The chain employs TRBV7-9 and TRBJ1-4; D may be TRBD1 (5 bases). The V and J ends lost 0 bases and 6 bases respectively, with 8 bases between them. The CDR3 is 14 amino acids. Looked up from germline, CDR1 is SEHNR and CDR2 is FQNEAQ (reference sequence).

This chain links TRBV28 with TRBJ2-3; 9 nucleotides line up with TRBD2. The CDR3 covers 17 residues. Trimming took 6 bases from V and 2 from J; bases not matched to a gene: 12. CDR1 is MDHEN and CDR2 is SYDVKM in the germline V gene. CDR3: CASRPSAGGDLTDTQYF. In DNA form, the CDR3 reads TGTGCCAGCAGGCCGAGTGCGGGGGGGGACCTCACAGATACGCAGTATTTT.

The chain uses TRBV4-1 and TRBJ1-3; 7 positions match TRBD1. Germline CDR1 reads MGHRA; CDR2 reads YSYEKL. J was trimmed by 0 bases and V by 0 bases; bases with no gene match: 5. CDR3 length: 17 amino acids. The CDR3 spells CASSQEEGAYSGNTIYF. CDR3 sequence (DNA): TGCGCCAGCAGCCAAGAAGAGGGGGCCTACTCTGGAAACACCATATATTTT.

The chain carries TRBV28 and TRBJ2-5; D unresolved. The CDR3 consists of 12 residues. Germline V lookup: CDR1 MDHEN, CDR2 SYDVKM. V dropped 5 bases and J dropped 0 bases, with 4 bases sitting between them. The CDR3 region is CASSEYQETQYF. Written as DNA, the CDR3 is TGTGCCAGCAGTGAGTACCAAGAGACCCAGTACTTC.

The chain recombines TRBV28 with TRBJ2-7; D is uncertain. The CDR3 has 13 amino acids. Germline V CDR1 and CDR2: MDHEN, SYDVKM. The V end was cut by 2 bases, the J end by 4 bases, with 9 bases between. The CDR3 nucleotides read TGTGCCAGCAGTTTACCCCCGGGTTACGAGCAGTACTTC. Translating gives CASSLPPGYEQYF.

The genes are TRBV29-1 and TRBJ2-7; a possible D gene is TRBD1 (5 bases). The CDR3 runs to 11 residues. V shed 6 bases and J shed 2 bases, with 8 bases lying between them. CDR1 SQVTM and CDR2 ANQGSEA come from the germline V gene. In DNA, the CDR3 is TGCAGCGTCCGACAGACCTACGAGCAGTACTTC. This sequence encodes CSVRQTYEQYF.

The chain recombines TRBV4-2 with TRBJ2-7; D is perhaps TRBD1 (6 bases). Germline CDR1 reads LGHNA; CDR2 reads YNFKEQ. The CDR3 extends over 15 amino acids. V was shortened by 0 bases and J by 1 base, with 10 bases between the two germline ends. The CDR3 nucleotides are TGTGCCAGCAGCCAAGATTTAGGGGGTTCCTACGAGCAGTACTTC. Translating it yields CASSQDLGGSYEQYF.

For the CDR3, the DNA is TGTGCCAGTAGTTCGGACAGGGGGCTCGAGCAGTACTTC. This sequence encodes CASSSDRGLEQYF. V is TRBV19 and J is TRBJ2-7, with 11 nucleotides matching TRBD1. The CDR3 consists of 13 residues. V gave up 5 bases and J gave up 6 bases; unmatched junction bases: 3. Germline V gene sequence: CDR1 LNHDA, CDR2 SQIVND (reference sequence). The variable domain in full, with the rest retrieved from reference TRBV19 and TRBJ2-7, is DGGITQSPKYLFRKEGQNVTLSCEQNLNHDAMYWYRQDPGQGLRLIYYSQIVNDFQKGDIAEGYSVSREKKESFPLTVTSAQKNPTAFYLCASSSDRGLEQYFGPGTRLTVT.

The genes are TRBV2 and TRBJ1-1; D unresolved. This CDR3 spans 13 amino acids. V was trimmed by 1 base and J by 7 bases, leaving 10 bases between them. The germline V gene has CDR1 SNHLY and CDR2 FYNNEI. This chain's CDR3 is CASSEDTEGEAFF. The CDR3 bases are TGTGCCAGCAGTGAAGATACAGAGGGTGAAGCTTTCTTT.

This clone was counted a single time. The chain uses TRBV6-5 and TRBJ2-7, with TRBD1 matching over 11 bases. Germline CDR1 MNHEY, CDR2 SVGAGI. J was trimmed by 2 bases and V by 6 bases; bases with no gene match: 3. This CDR3 has 14 amino acids. The CDR3 here is CASRTGQGAYEQYF. CDR3 nucleotides: TGTGCCAGCAGGACGGGACAGGGGGCCTACGAGCAGTACTTC.